What follows are 5 T cell receptor beta chains derived from one specimen sequenced in a study of early T cells in non-severe SARS-CoV-2 infection. Each CDR3 protein gets one entry after TCRdb re-called the 5' RACE reads with MiXCR. The sample shows 35,000 to 45,000 distinct CDR3 sequences, less than 8% of them seen only once. The starting material was whole blood, obtained at baseline. Source of these receptors: an adult who was a healthcare worker with PCR-confirmed SARS-CoV-2 infection or an uninfected control (not recorded which).

The chain combines TRBV12-2 with TRBJ2-1; TRBD2 was called by the table and not checked on the DNA. TRBV12-2 is a recognized pseudogene. The CDR3 sequence is 18 residues long. This CDR3 is CASRLAGAGGPNYNEQFF. The CDR3 region has the DNA TGTGCAAGTCGCTTAGCCGGAGCGGGAGGCCCCAATTACAATGAGCAGTTCTTC.

This CDR3 is CASSPNSGANVLTF. The CDR3, as DNA: TGTGCCAGCAGCCCTAACTCTGGGGCCAACGTCCTGACTTTC. J is TRBJ2-6 and V is TRBV3-1; D is undetermined. The CDR3 spans 14 residues. CDR1 and CDR2 (germline): LGHDT, YNNKEL (reference sequence). The V and J ends lost 4 bases and 0 bases respectively, with 4 bases between them.

For this clonotype: The conserved phenylalanine or tryptophan is not found at the CDR3 terminus, so this likely reflects a read error. The DNA is left out, because the CDR3 cannot be placed on it with certainty; the CDR3 is given as TCRdb lists it. The chain combines TRBV10-3 with TRBJ1-2. Counting both end residues, the CDR3 totals 8 amino acids. Germline V gene sequence: CDR1 ENHRY, CDR2 SYGVKD. CDR3 residues: CAIREPYV.

The gene calls are TRBV28 and TRBJ2-1; TRBD1 or TRBD2 may be the D gene (5 bases each). Germline V gene sequence: CDR1 MDHEN, CDR2 SYDVKM. V was shortened by 5 bases and J by 6 bases, with 8 bases between the two germline ends. The CDR3 is 12 residues long. The CDR3 bases are TGTGCCAGCAGTCGGGACGGCAATGAGCAGTTCTTC. The encoded protein is CASSRDGNEQFF. The full variable domain, in which reference TRBV28 and TRBJ2-1 provide the parts outside the CDR3, is DVKVTQSSRYLVKRTGEKVFLECVQDMDHENMFWYRQDPGLGLRLIYFSYDVKMKEKGDIPEGYSVSREKKERFSLILESASTNQTSMYLCASSRDGNEQFFGPGTRLTVL.

The rearrangement links TRBV6-1 to TRBJ2-1; TRBD2 matches at 8 bases. This CDR3 spans 16 amino acids. V lost 4 bases to trimming and J lost 5 bases; unmatched junction nucleotides: 10. Germline V gene sequence: CDR1 MNHNS, CDR2 SASEGT. The CDR3 spells CASSAPSGFLDNEQFF. The CDR3 DNA reads TGTGCCAGCAGTGCACCTAGCGGGTTTTTGGACAATGAGCAGTTCTTC.